The next 24 T cell receptor beta chains were all read from a single sample in a study of blood T cell repertoires in COVID-19. This table comes from immunoSEQ multiplex PCR, and its TCRdb copy is limited to in-frame clones, with some not included. This repertoire shows under 200,000 clones, approximately 86% found once; its top ten account for roughly 5.2%. The specimen sequenced was PBMCs or T cells enriched from blood (not recorded which). These receptors were obtained from a woman aged 55-70 years with acute COVID-19.

The chain uses TRBV10-3 and TRBJ1-6, with 7 bases fitting TRBD1. The V gene end was trimmed by 0 bases and the J gene end by 10 bases; junction bases not matched to a gene: 9. CDR3 length: 16 amino acids. Germline lookup yields CDR1 ENHRY and CDR2 SYGVKD. The CDR3 bases are TGTGCCATCAGTGAGTCCGGGACAGACTTTATATCACCCCTCCACTTT. Translating gives CAISESGTDFISPLHF.

The genes are TRBV10-1 and TRBJ2-7, with 7 positions matching TRBD1. CDR3 size: 17 residues. CDR1 and CDR2 from the germline V gene are WNHNN and SYGVQD (reference sequence). The CDR3 spells CASSALTGQPTSHEQYV. The CDR3 bases are TGCGCCAGCAGTGCTTTAACGGGACAGCCTACCTCCCACGAGCAGTACGTC.

V and J are TRBV30 and TRBJ2-3, with 8 bases matching TRBD2. CDR1 GTSNPN and CDR2 SVGIG come from the germline V gene (reference sequence). V was pared by 1 base and J by 5 bases, with 5 bases of the junction left unmatched. The CDR3 runs to 14 residues. The CDR3 region has the DNA TGTGCCTGGAGTGCCGGCGGGGGGATAGATACGCAGTATTTT. The encoded protein is CAWSAGGGIDTQYF.

V usage is TRBV9 and J usage is TRBJ1-2; D perhaps matches TRBD1 (5 bases). Trimming left V 4 bases short and J 8 bases short, with 15 bases between. The CDR3 covers 13 residues. Germline V gene lookup returns CDR1 SGDLS and CDR2 YYNGEE. As DNA, the CDR3 is TGTGCCAGCAGCACGGGGGGAGACCGCGGCTACACCTTC. Amino acids: CASSTGGDRGYTF.

This chain connects TRBV5-1 to TRBJ2-1; D gene uncertain. Germline CDR1 is SGHRS and CDR2 is YFSETQ. The CDR3 extends over 14 amino acids. The germline V and J ends were trimmed by 6 bases and 3 bases, with 13 bases remaining between them. CDR3 loop: CASTPHYVYNEQFF. The DNA of the CDR3 is TGCGCCAGCACTCCACACTATGTCTACAATGAGCAGTTCTTC.

The V gene is TRBV7-9, the J gene TRBJ1-4; a weak D match, TRBD1 (5 bases). Trimming pared 4 bases from V and 8 bases from J, leaving 17 bases between. From germline, CDR1 is SEHNR and CDR2 FQNEAQ (reference sequence). The CDR3 is made up of 15 amino acids. Here the CDR3 reads CASSSTLTKGEKLFF. The DNA for the CDR3 is TGTGCCAGCAGCTCAACCTTAACGAAGGGGGAAAAACTGTTTTTT.

The chain has TRBV12-3 or TRBV12-4 and TRBJ1-1, with TRBD1 as a possible D gene (5 bases). The V end lost 6 bases, the J end lost 4 bases, and 9 bases lay between the germline ends. This CDR3 spans 12 amino acids. CDR3 loop: CASSREGTEAFF. CDR3 in DNA: TGTGCCAGCAGCAGGGAGGGCACTGAAGCTTTCTTT.

The chain has TRBV18 and TRBJ2-5, with D unclear. With 4 bases removed from V and 1 base from J, the gap between germline ends came to 7 bases. Germline V gene lookup returns CDR1 KGHSH and CDR2 LQKENI. This CDR3 is 13 amino acids long. CDR3 coding DNA: TGTGCCAGCTCACGATACACCCAAGAGACCCAGTACTTC. It translates to CASSRYTQETQYF.

This chain's CDR3 is CASSNRGRRAFF. CDR3 in DNA: TGTGCCAGTAGCAACAGGGGGCGGAGGGCTTTCTTT. This chain joins TRBV19 and TRBJ1-1, with 9 bases matching TRBD1. This CDR3 is 12 amino acids long. Germline V gene lookup returns CDR1 LNHDA and CDR2 SQIVND (reference sequence). V lost 6 bases, J lost 11 bases, and 7 bases stayed unmatched.

The V and J genes are TRBV9 and TRBJ1-2; D might be TRBD1 (5 bases). V shed 0 bases and J shed 5 bases, with 17 bases lying between them. CDR1 is SGDLS, CDR2 YYNGEE, per germline. The CDR3 extends over 16 amino acids. CDR3 sequence (DNA): TGTGCCAGCAGCGTAGTTGGAGGGGCCGGGTTGTATGGCTACACCTTC. Residues: CASSVVGGAGLYGYTF.

V usage is TRBV5-4 and J usage is TRBJ1-2; D ambiguous. The CDR3 has 13 amino acids. The V end lost 2 bases, the J end lost 4 bases, and 9 bases lay between the germline ends. The V gene's germline CDR1 is SGHNT and CDR2 YYREEE (reference sequence). The CDR3 sequence is CASSFPGSYGYTF. CDR3 nucleotide sequence: TGTGCCAGCAGCTTCCCTGGCAGCTATGGCTACACCTTC.

The chain recombines TRBV11-2 with TRBJ1-1; D remains unclear. V gave up 8 bases and J gave up 0 bases, with 10 bases separating them. The CDR3 length is 13 residues. Germline CDR1 SGHAT, CDR2 FQNNGV. The CDR3 sequence is CASELGLNTEAFF. The CDR3 nucleotides read TGTGCCAGCGAACTAGGATTGAACACTGAAGCTTTCTTT.

The gene calls are TRBV7-8 and TRBJ2-1; 12 bases are a match to TRBD2. This CDR3 has 15 residues. The V gene's germline CDR1 is SGHVS and CDR2 FQNEAQ. The V and J ends lost 5 bases and 10 bases, in that order; junction bases with no gene match: 9. The CDR3 DNA follows: TGTGCCAGCAGCCACAGAACCCTAGCGGGGGGGGAGCAGTTCTTC. Translated: CASSHRTLAGGEQFF.

This clone appeared a single time. This rearrangement joins TRBV28 to TRBJ2-7; 9 positions match TRBD1. Per germline, CDR1 MDHEN and CDR2 SYDVKM. Trimming at V came to 6 bases and at J to 4 bases, leaving 4 bases not matched to a gene. This CDR3 has 13 amino acids. Written as DNA, the CDR3 is TGTGCCAGCAGGACCGGGACAGGGTACGAGCAGTACGTC. As protein: CASRTGTGYEQYV.

The rearrangement joins TRBV9 to TRBJ2-1; 10 bases fit TRBD2. The J segment lost 5 bases and the V segment lost 3 bases, leaving 8 bases of the junction unmatched. The CDR3 consists of 16 residues. The germline CDR1 and CDR2 sequences are SGDLS and YYNGEE. The CDR3 loop is CASSALAGVVHNEQFF. CDR3 DNA sequence: TGTGCCAGCAGCGCCCTAGCGGGAGTTGTCCACAATGAGCAGTTCTTC.

The rearrangement uses TRBV5-1 and TRBJ2-3, with D perhaps TRBD2 (5 bases). CDR1 and CDR2 (germline): SGHRS, YFSETQ. The CDR3 has 15 residues. The ends were cut back, 4 bases at V and 1 base at J, with 13 bases in the middle. The chain's CDR3 is CASSLWTGGTDTQYF. DNA for the CDR3: TGCGCCAGCAGCCTTTGGACCGGGGGCACAGATACGCAGTATTTT. Full variable domain (rest looked up from reference TRBV5-1 and TRBJ2-3): KAGVTQTPRYLIKTRGQQVTLSCSPISGHRSVSWYQQTPGQGLQFLFEYFSETQRNKGNFPGRFSGRQFSNSRSEMNVSTLELGDSALYLCASSLWTGGTDTQYFGPGTRLTVL.

This chain joins TRBV7-2 and TRBJ1-2, with a tentative D call TRBD1 (6 bases). The germline gives CDR1 SGHTA, CDR2 FQGNSA. V lost 5 bases and J lost 2, with 12 bases in between. The CDR3 is made up of 14 amino acids. CDR3 in DNA: TGTGCCAGCAGCCTCGTACAGGGAAACTATGGCTACACCTTC. Protein sequence: CASSLVQGNYGYTF.

This chain joins TRBV4-3 and TRBJ2-7, with 7 bases fitting TRBD2. Germline CDR1 LGHNA, CDR2 YSLEER. CDR3 length: 14 amino acids. V lost 3 bases, J lost 7 bases, and 9 bases stayed unmatched. This CDR3 is CASSQGLPPLEQYV. As DNA, the CDR3 is TGCGCCAGCAGCCAGGGACTACCTCCCCTGGAGCAGTACGTC.

The chain uses TRBV5-6 and TRBJ1-6; the match to TRBD1 covers 8 bases. J lost 7 bases, V lost 5 bases, and 11 bases had no gene match. The CDR3 is 16 amino acids. Germline V CDR1 and CDR2: SGHDT, YYEEEE. The CDR3 reads CASSMTGARRNSPLHF. CDR3 nucleotides: TGTGCCAGCAGTATGACAGGGGCGCGGCGAAATTCACCCCTCCACTTT. Based on the CDR3 plus reference TRBV5-6 and TRBJ1-6, the full variable domain is DAGVTQSPTHLIKTRGQQVTLRCSPKSGHDTVSWYQQALGQGPQFIFQYYEEEERQRGNFPDRFSGHQFPNYSSELNVNALLLGDSALYLCASSMTGARRNSPLHFGNGTRLTVT.

This chain links TRBV30 with TRBJ2-1; D unclear. CDR1 GTSNPN and CDR2 SVGIG come from the germline V gene (reference sequence). The CDR3 has 12 residues. V lost 3 bases to trimming and J lost 6 bases, with 9 bases between them. CDR3 loop: CAWSRQSNEQFF. The DNA for the CDR3 is TGTGCCTGGAGCCGTCAGTCCAATGAGCAGTTCTTC.

CDR3 residues: CASSQGEGQMTFF. Written as DNA, the CDR3 is TGCGCCAGCAGCCAAGGTGAGGGACAGATGACTTTCTTT. This chain joins TRBV4-3 and TRBJ1-1; the match to TRBD1 covers 7 bases. The length of the CDR3 is 13 residues. J gave up 12 bases and V 1 base, and 8 bases lay outside the gene matches. Looked up from germline, CDR1 is LGHNA and CDR2 is YSLEER.

The chain uses TRBV6-5 and TRBJ1-6; TRBD1 aligns across 8 bases. Germline CDR1 is MNHEY and CDR2 is SVGAGI. Trimming removed 6 bases from V and 6 bases from J; junction bases left unmatched: 1. The CDR3 extends over 13 amino acids. The CDR3: CASRGQGNSPLHF. The CDR3 coding sequence is TGTGCCAGCAGAGGACAGGGTAATTCACCCCTCCACTTT.

This clone was counted a few times. The V gene is TRBV7-6, the J gene TRBJ1-6; D remains unclear. Trimming left V 2 bases short and J 5 bases short, with 13 bases between. The CDR3 spans 16 residues. Germline values: CDR1 SGHVS, CDR2 FNYEAQ. The CDR3 DNA reads as TGTGCCAGCAGCTTACGGCCCCGCGGAAATAATTCACCCCTCCACTTT. Protein product: CASSLRPRGNNSPLHF.

This clone was picked up one time. The genes are TRBV19 and TRBJ1-4, with D uncertain. The germline V gene encodes CDR1 LNHDA and CDR2 SQIVND (reference sequence). V shed 3 bases and J shed 6 bases, with 11 bases lying between them. The CDR3 sequence is 14 residues long. CDR3 protein: CASSISNGDEKLFF. CDR3 sequence (DNA): TGTGCCAGTAGTATCAGTAACGGGGATGAAAAACTGTTTTTT. Supplemented by reference TRBV19 and TRBJ1-4, the full variable domain reads DGGITQSPKYLFRKEGQNVTLSCEQNLNHDAMYWYRQDPGQGLRLIYYSQIVNDFQKGDIAEGYSVSREKKESFPLTVTSAQKNPTAFYLCASSISNGDEKLFFGSGTQLSVL.